This T cell receptor beta chain was identified in a study of follicular helper T cells after annual influenza vaccination. TCRdb's table, derived via immunoSEQ multiplex PCR, lists solely in-frame clones and lacks some. The top ten clones hold approximately 1.1% of a sample with around 3,000 clones, under 90% of them seen once. The CDR3 sequence is 14 residues long. Germline V CDR1 and CDR2: MNHNY, SVGAGI (reference sequence). Trimming removed 4 bases from V and 5 bases from J; junction bases left unmatched: 3. This clone occurred a few times. Its antigen is not identified. Time point in this sample: 2014-2015 season, 7 days after vaccination. Cells are cTfh (non-naive CD4+CXCR5+PD-1+), split by ICOS and CD38 into double-positive or double-negative. Findings of the study overall: Day 7 ICOS+CD38+ clones were most often found later in ICOS-CD38- cTfh cells.

The material sequenced was CXCR5+ CD38- circulating T follicular helper cells from blood, taken 7 days after influenza vaccination. This sample's subset: circulating Tfh, non-naive CD4+CXCR5+PD-1+ (ICOS+CD38+ or ICOS-CD38-). The chain uses TRBV6-6 and TRBJ1-3; 9 nucleotides line up with TRBD1. The TCR originated in an adult who received the influenza vaccine. In nucleotides, the CDR3 is TGTGCCAGCAGTTTGGACAGGGGAAGAAACACCATATATTTT. Translating it yields CASSLDRGRNTIYF.